This T cell receptor beta chain was sequenced for a study of blood T cell repertoires in COVID-19. This CDR3 is 15 amino acids long. Germline trimming cut 4 bases from V and 1 base from J; bases unmatched to any gene: 5. The V gene's germline CDR1 is LGHDT and CDR2 YNNKEL (reference sequence). Assay used: immunoSEQ multiplex PCR; TCRdb lists only in-frame clones, some missing. The table records a few hundred thousand clones, roughly 84% of them present only once. The receptor was derived from a human donor in a cohort sampled during active COVID-19. Material: peripheral blood. The V call is TRBV3-1 (or the pseudogene TRBV3-2), the J call TRBJ2-7; 9 nucleotides agree with TRBD2. CDR3 amino acids: CASSPRTSESYEQYF. The CDR3 DNA reads as TGTGCCAGCAGCCCCCGGACTAGCGAGTCCTACGAGCAGTACTTC.